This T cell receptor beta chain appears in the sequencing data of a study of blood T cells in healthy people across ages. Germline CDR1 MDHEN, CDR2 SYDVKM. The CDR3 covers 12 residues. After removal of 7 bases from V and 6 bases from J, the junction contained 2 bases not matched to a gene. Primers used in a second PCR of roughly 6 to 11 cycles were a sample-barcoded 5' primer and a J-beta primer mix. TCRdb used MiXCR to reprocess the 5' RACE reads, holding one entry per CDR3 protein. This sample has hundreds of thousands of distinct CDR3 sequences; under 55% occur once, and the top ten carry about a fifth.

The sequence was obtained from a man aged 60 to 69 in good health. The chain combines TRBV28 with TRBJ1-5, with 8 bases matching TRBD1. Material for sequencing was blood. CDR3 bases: TGTGCCAGCATAACAGGGGGTCAGCCCCAGCATTTT. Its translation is CASITGGQPQHF.